The sequence of this T cell receptor beta chain was determined in a study of T cell repertoires in cytomegalovirus infection. As for the study in general: It can be stated that public TCR beta signatures indicated CMV infection as well as a matching HLA type.

CDR3 length: 18 residues. Germline trimming cut 0 bases from V and 4 bases from J; bases unmatched to any gene: 12. Germline V gives CDR1 SGHVS, CDR2 FQNEAQ. MiXCR, applied by TCRdb to the reads, yields one record per CDR3 protein. The sample lists approximately 400,000 distinct CDR3 sequences, about 33% occurring once. This clonotype was counted ten times or more. Its antigen is unidentified. Study-level results: HLA-C-restricted CMV clonotypes gave the most frequent clonotype in two of eight donors.

The receptor's source is a human donor in good health (CMV status not recorded). Some clones in this sample may be carry-over from other donors' samples. The sample was PBMCs. The chain is built from TRBV7-8 and TRBJ2-7, with 10 bases aligning to TRBD1. CDR3: CASSLAIERGTGVYEQYF. The CDR3 coding sequence is TGTGCCAGCAGCTTAGCAATAGAGCGGGGGACAGGGGTTTACGAGCAGTACTTC.